Sequencing of this T cell receptor beta chain was carried out in a study of cytomegalovirus exposure and HLA in healthy donors. Turning to the study itself: Earlier, 90 million to 140 million unique TCR beta sequences were recovered from 170 million or so T cells by an analysis. Overall study results and limits: Sequencing had likely introduced a cluster of highly shared sequence variants as an artifact. The availability of immune exposure information extended only to CMV serostatus.

The PCR was carried out with 60 Vbeta primers and 13 Jbeta primers. In the original workflow: The authors later counted approximately 80 million unique TCR beta chains, some 9.9 million of them shared. Sequencing was performed with immunoSEQ multiplex PCR; in TCRdb, only in-frame clones are kept and a portion is missing. That table is the source of V, J and clone size, and D and trimming were worked out from the DNA. The repertoire holds some 120,000 clones, with 79% as singletons. The CDR3 loop spans 12 amino acids. CDR1 MNHNY and CDR2 SVGAGI come from the germline V gene (reference sequence). V lost 7 bases and J lost 8, with 14 bases in between. About this clone itself: Its matching antigen is unknown.

This clonotype was sampled from a man aged 25-45 years in good health and CMV-seropositive. The chain is built from TRBV6-6 and TRBJ1-2, with a tentative D call TRBD1 (6 bases). Sequencing used PBMCs. The CDR3 DNA is TGTGCCAGCATTCACAGGGTTTCGGGCTACACCTTC. It translates to CASIHRVSGYTF.